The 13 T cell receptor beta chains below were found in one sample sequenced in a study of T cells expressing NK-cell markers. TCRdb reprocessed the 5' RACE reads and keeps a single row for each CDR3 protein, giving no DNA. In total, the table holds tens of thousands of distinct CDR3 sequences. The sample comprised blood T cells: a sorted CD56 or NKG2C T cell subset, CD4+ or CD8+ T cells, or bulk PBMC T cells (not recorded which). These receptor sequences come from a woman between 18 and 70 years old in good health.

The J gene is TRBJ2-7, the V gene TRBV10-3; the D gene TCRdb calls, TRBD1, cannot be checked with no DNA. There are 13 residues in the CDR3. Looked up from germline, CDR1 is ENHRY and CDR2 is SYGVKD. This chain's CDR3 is CAISGQGEYEQYF.

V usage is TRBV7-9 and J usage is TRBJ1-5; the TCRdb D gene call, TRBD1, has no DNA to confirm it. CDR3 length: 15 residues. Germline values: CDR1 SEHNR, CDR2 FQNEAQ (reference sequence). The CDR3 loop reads CASSLSGQKNQPQHF.

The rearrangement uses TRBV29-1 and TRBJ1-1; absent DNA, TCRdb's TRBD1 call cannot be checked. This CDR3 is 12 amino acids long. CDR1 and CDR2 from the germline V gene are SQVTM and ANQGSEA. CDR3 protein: CSVAGTGSEAFF.

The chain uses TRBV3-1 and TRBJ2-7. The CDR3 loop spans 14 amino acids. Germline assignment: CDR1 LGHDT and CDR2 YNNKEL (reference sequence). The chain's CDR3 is CASSQADRSYEQYF.

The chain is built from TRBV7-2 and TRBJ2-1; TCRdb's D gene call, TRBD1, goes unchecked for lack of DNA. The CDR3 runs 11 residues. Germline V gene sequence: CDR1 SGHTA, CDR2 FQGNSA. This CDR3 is CALGPGSEQFF.

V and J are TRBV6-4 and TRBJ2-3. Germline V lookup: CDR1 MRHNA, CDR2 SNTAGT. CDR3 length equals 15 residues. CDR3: CASSAIETSTDTQYF.

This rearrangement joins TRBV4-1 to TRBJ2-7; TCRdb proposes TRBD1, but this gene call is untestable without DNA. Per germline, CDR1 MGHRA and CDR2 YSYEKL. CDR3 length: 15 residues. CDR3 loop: CASSARTGGTYEQYF.

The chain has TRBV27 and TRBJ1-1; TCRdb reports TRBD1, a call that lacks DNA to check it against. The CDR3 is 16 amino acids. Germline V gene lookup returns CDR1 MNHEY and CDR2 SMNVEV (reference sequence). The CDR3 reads CASSLRGGGMNTEAFF.

The CDR3 is CASSSTGEGSPLHF. This sequence joins TRBV7-9 and TRBJ1-6; checking the TCRdb D call of TRBD1 is not possible without DNA. The germline V gene encodes CDR1 SEHNR and CDR2 FQNEAQ (reference sequence). This CDR3 contains 14 residues.

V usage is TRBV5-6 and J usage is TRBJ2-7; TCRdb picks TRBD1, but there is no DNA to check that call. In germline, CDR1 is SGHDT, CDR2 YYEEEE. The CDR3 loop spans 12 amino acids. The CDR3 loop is CASSTGSREQYF.

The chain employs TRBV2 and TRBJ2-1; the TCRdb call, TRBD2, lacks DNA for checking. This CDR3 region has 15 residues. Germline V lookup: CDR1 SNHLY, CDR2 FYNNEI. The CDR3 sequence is CASSEGLAEYNEQFF.

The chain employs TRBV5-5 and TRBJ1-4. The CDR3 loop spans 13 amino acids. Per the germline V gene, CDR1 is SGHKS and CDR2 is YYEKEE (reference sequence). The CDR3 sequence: CASSLYSGEKLFF.

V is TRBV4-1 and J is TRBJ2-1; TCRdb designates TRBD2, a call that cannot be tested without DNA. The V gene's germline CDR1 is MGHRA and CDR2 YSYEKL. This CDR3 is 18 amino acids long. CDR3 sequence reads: CASSQVVRTSGTYNEQFF.